This T cell receptor beta chain was sequenced in a study of shared clonotypes between healthy human individuals. Using immunoSEQ multiplex PCR, the repertoire was profiled, and TCRdb retains in-frame clones only, with some absent. The table shows roughly 1,100,000 clones, with around four fifths occurring only once. General study findings and limits: Naive CD4 clonotypes overlapped across a few donors at roughly 5%. Non-shared clonotypes had lower generation probabilities than clonotypes shared by all four sorted-subset donors.

For this clone: Its specificity is unknown.

Sequenced sample: memory CD4+ T cells sorted from blood. Subset noted: CD45RA-negative fraction. This receptor was obtained from a man between 18 and 35 years old in good health.

DNA for the CDR3: TGCGCCAGCAGCCCACAGGGAACTCTGCCCTCTGGGGCCAACGTCCTGACTTTC. Its protein product is CASSPQGTLPSGANVLTF. The chain recombines TRBV4-1 with TRBJ2-6, with D maybe TRBD1 (6 bases). Trimming took 4 bases from V and 0 from J, leaving 16 bases between them. Germline CDR1 reads MGHRA; CDR2 reads YSYEKL. This CDR3 is 18 amino acids long.